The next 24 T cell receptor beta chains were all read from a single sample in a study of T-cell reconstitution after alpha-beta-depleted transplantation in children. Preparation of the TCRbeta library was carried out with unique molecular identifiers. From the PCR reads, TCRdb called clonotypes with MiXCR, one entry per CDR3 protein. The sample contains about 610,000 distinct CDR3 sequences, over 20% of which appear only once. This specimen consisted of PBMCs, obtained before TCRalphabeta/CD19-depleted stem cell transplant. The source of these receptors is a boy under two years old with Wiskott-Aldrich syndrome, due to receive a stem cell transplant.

CDR3 protein: CATSRDHMGLSYEQYF. The CDR3 DNA is TGTGCCACCAGCAGAGATCACATGGGGCTCTCCTACGAGCAGTACTTC. The V and J genes are TRBV15 and TRBJ2-7; D perhaps matches TRBD1 (5 bases). The CDR3 contains 16 residues. V lost 0 bases and J 0 bases, leaving 12 bases between the germline ends. The germline CDR1 and CDR2 sequences are LNHNV and YYDKDF (reference sequence).

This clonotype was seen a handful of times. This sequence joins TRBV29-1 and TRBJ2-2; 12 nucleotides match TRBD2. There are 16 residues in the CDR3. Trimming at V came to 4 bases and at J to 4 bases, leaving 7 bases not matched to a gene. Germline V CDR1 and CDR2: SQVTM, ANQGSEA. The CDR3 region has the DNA TGCAGCGTTGGCCTAGCGGGAGGGGTCGGCACCGGGGAGCTGTTTTTT. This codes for CSVGLAGGVGTGELFF.

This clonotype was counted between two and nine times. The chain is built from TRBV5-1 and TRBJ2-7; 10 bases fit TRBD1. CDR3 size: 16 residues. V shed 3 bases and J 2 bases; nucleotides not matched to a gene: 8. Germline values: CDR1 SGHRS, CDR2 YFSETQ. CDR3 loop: CASSSYRDRGPYEQYF. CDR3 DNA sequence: TGCGCCAGCAGCTCATACCGGGACAGGGGACCCTACGAGCAGTACTTC.

Written as DNA, the CDR3 is TGTGCCAGCAGCTTATCTGACAGGACTGAAGCTTTCTTT. It encodes CASSLSDRTEAFF. This rearrangement joins TRBV7-2 to TRBJ1-1, with D perhaps matching TRBD1 (6 bases). V lost 2 bases to trimming and J lost 5 bases, with 9 bases between them. The CDR3 is 13 amino acids. Germline-derived CDR1 and CDR2 are SGHTA and FQGNSA.

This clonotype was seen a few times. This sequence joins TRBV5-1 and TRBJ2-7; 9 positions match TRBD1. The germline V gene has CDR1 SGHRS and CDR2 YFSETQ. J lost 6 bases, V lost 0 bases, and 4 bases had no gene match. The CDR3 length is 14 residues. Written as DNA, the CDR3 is TGCGCCAGCAGCTTGGTTGGGGACAGGGTCGAGCAGTACTTC. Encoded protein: CASSLVGDRVEQYF.

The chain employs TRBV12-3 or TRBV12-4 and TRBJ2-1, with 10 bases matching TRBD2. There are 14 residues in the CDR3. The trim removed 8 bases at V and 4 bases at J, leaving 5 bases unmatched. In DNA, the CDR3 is TGTGCCAGCTTCCGGACTAGCGGATACAATGAGCAGTTCTTC. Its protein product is CASFRTSGYNEQFF.

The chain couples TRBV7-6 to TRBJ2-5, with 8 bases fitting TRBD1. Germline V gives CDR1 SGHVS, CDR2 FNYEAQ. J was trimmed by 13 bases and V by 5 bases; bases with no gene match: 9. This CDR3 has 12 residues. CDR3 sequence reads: CASSLQYGQGYF. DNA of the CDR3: TGTGCCAGCAGCCTACAGTACGGACAGGGGTACTTC.

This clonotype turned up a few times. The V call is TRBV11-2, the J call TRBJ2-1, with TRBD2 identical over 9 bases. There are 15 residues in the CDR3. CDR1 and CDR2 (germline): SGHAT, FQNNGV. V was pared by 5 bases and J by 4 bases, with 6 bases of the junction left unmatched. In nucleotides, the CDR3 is TGTGCCAGCAGCCGCGTCAGCGGGAGGTACAATGAGCAGTTCTTC. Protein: CASSRVSGRYNEQFF.

The CDR3 sequence: CASSLVVVRHVVSPLHF. CDR3 bases: TGTGCCAGCAGCTTGGTTGTTGTGAGACACGTGGTATCACCCCTCCACTTT. The chain uses TRBV5-5 and TRBJ1-6; no clear D. Germline V gives CDR1 SGHKS, CDR2 YYEKEE (reference sequence). V lost 0 bases, J lost 10 bases, and 20 bases lay in between. The length of the CDR3 is 17 residues.

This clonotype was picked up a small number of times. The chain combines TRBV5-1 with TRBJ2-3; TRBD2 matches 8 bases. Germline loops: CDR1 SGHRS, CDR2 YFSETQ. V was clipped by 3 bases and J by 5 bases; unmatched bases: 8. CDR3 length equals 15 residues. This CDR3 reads CASSSGAGAEDTQYF. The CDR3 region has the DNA TGCGCCAGCAGCTCCGGAGCGGGAGCAGAAGATACGCAGTATTTT.

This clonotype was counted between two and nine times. This CDR3 reads CASSWDRGRLQFF. The CDR3 region has the DNA TGTGCCAGCAGTTGGGACAGGGGGCGTTTGCAGTTCTTC. The chain recombines TRBV12-3 or TRBV12-4 with TRBJ2-1; 12 bases line up with TRBD1. Trimming at V came to 4 bases and at J to 12 bases, leaving 4 bases not matched to a gene. The CDR3 has 13 residues.

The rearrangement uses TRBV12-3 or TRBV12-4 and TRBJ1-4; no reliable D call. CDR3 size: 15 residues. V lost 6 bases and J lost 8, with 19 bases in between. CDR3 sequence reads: CASRPGFPGGEKLFF. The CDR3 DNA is TGTGCCAGCAGGCCGGGATTTCCCGGTGGGGAAAAACTGTTTTTT.

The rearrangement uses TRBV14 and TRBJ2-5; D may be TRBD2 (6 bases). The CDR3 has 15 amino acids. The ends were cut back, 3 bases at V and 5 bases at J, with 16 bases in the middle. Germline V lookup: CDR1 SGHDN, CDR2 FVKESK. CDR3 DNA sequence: TGTGCCAGCAGCCAGGACGTACGGGAGTGGGAGACCCAGTACTTC. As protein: CASSQDVREWETQYF.

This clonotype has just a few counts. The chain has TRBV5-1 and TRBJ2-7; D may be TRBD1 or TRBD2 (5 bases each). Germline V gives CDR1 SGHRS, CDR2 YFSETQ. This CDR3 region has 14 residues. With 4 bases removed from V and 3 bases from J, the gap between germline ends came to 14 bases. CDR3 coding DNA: TGCGCCAGCAGCCCTATCCGTGGGGGCTACGAGCAGTACTTC. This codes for CASSPIRGGYEQYF.

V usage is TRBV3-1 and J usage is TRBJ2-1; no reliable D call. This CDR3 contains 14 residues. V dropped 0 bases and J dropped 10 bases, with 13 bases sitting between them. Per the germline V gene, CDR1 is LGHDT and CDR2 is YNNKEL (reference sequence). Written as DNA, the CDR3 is TGTGCCAGCAGCCAAGATCTTGTAGTAGCCGAGCAGTTCTTC. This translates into CASSQDLVVAEQFF.

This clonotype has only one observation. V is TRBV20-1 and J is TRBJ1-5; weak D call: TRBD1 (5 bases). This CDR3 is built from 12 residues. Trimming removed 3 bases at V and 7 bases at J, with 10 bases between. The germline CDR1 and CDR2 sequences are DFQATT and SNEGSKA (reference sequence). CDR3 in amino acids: CSASWGDQPQHF. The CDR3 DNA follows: TGCAGTGCTAGTTGGGGGGACCAGCCCCAGCATTTT.

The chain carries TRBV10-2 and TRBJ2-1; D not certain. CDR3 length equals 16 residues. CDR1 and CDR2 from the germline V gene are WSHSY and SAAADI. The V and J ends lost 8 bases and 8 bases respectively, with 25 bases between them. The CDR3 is CASGQRVDGLQDEQFF. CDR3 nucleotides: TGCGCCAGCGGCCAAAGGGTGGACGGCCTCCAAGATGAGCAGTTCTTC.

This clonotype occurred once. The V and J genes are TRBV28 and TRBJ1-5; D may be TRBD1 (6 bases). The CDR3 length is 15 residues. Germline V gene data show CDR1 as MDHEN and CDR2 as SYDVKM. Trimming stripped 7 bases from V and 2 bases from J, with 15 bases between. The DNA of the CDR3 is TGTGCCAGCACAAAGACAGGCCACGGCAATCAGCCCCAGCATTTT. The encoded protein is CASTKTGHGNQPQHF.

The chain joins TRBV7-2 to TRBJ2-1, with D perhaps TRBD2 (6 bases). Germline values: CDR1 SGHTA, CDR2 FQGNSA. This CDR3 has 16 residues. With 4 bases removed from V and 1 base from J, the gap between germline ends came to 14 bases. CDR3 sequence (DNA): TGTGCCAGCAGCTCTAGAGAGGGGAGGTCCTACAATGAGCAGTTCTTC. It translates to CASSSREGRSYNEQFF.

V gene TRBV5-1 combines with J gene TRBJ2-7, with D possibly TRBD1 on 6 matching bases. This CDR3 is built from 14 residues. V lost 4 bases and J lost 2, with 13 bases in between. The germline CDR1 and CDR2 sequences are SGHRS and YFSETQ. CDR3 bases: TGCGCCAGCAGCCTGGTGGGGGCAACCTACGAGCAGTACTTC. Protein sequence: CASSLVGATYEQYF.

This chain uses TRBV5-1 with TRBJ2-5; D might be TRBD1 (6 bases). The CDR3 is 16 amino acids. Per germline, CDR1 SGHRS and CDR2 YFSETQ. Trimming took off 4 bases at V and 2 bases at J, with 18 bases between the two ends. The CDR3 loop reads CASSPNSDRRQETQYF. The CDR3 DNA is TGCGCCAGCAGCCCAAACTCGGACAGAAGGCAAGAGACCCAGTACTTC.

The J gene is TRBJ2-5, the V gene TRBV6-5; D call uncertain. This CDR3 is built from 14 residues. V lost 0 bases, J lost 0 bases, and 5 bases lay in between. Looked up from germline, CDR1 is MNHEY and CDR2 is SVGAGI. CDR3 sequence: CASSYSTYQETQYF. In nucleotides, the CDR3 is TGTGCCAGCAGTTACTCGACATACCAAGAGACCCAGTACTTC.

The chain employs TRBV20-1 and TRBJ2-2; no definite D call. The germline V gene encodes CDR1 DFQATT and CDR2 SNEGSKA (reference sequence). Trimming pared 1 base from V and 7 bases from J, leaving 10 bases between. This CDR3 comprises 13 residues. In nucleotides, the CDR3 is TGCAGTGCTAGAGTTCGAGGTTACGGGGAGCTGTTTTTT. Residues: CSARVRGYGELFF.

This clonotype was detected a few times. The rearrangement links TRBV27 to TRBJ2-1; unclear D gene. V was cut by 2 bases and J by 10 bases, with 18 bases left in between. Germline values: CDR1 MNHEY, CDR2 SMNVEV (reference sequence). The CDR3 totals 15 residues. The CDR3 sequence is CASSLDTYNLLEQFF. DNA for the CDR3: TGTGCCAGCAGTTTAGACACCTATAACTTATTGGAGCAGTTCTTC.